The sequence of this T cell receptor beta chain was determined in a study of blood T cell repertoires in COVID-19. Some clones are missing from TCRdb's copy, which holds only in-frame ones; the method was immunoSEQ multiplex PCR. The sample records over 200,000 clones, 85% to 90% being singletons. Sequenced sample: peripheral blood. This TCR was sampled from a man aged 25 to 40 with COVID-19, enrolled during active disease.

The CDR3 bases are TGTGCCAGCAGCTTAGATTTCCGGGGAGCTAACTATGGCTACACCTTC. Protein sequence: CASSLDFRGANYGYTF. The rearrangement uses TRBV7-2 and TRBJ1-2; no clear D. The V gene's germline CDR1 is SGHTA and CDR2 FQGNSA. V lost 1 base and J lost 0, with 12 bases in between. CDR3 size: 16 residues.